The source of this T cell receptor beta chain is a study of T-cell reconstitution after alpha-beta-depleted transplantation in children. Molecular barcoding with unique molecular identifiers was used for the TCRbeta library. TCRdb analysed the PCR reads with MiXCR anew, one entry per CDR3 protein. The data show about 300,000 distinct CDR3 sequences, just over 7.5% seen once. The study's findings and limits: Most T-cell counts and diversity one year after the transplant came from T cells that were newly produced. At around two months after transplant, the alpha-beta T cells were reportedly derived from several hundred expanded clones that came from non-depleted graft cells. Surviving recipient T cells and thymic progenitors produced the high day-60 TCRbeta diversity seen in some patients.

Notes on this clonotype: Its antigen is unknown.

The V gene's germline CDR1 is MNHEY and CDR2 SMNVEV (reference sequence). This CDR3 comprises 14 residues. Trimming shortened V by 3 bases and J by 0 bases, and 6 bases separated the two germline ends. This TCR came from a female patient aged 2 to 10 who had a stem cell transplant for Fanconi anemia, so the T cells may come from the graft donor. Sequences were derived from peripheral blood, sampled 360 days after TCRalphabeta/CD19-depleted stem cell transplant. The rearrangement joins TRBV27 to TRBJ1-5, with D uncertain. The CDR3 reads CASSFGVSNQPQHF. DNA of the CDR3: TGTGCCAGCAGTTTTGGAGTTAGCAATCAGCCCCAGCATTTT.